Detailed here is one TCR beta chain. The data were taken from a study of blood T cell repertoires in COVID-19. CDR3 size: 13 residues. V gave up 5 bases and J gave up 1 base, with 8 bases separating them. As originally analysed: Reference gene primer amplification gave nucleated cell count estimates. Profiling relied on immunoSEQ multiplex PCR, and the TCRdb table lists in-frame clones only, not all of them. Clone size and V and J calls were adopted from that table, with D and trimming inferred from the DNA. The sample carries 150,000 to 170,000 clones, roughly four fifths recorded once. This sequence was found in a man older than 75 with acute or convalescent COVID-19. The chain links TRBV12-3 or TRBV12-4 to TRBJ1-1; D gene ambiguous. The sample consisted of peripheral blood. CDR3 sequence reads: CASSARRNTEAFF. Written as DNA, the CDR3 is TGTGCCAGCAGTGCGAGGAGGAACACTGAAGCTTTCTTT.